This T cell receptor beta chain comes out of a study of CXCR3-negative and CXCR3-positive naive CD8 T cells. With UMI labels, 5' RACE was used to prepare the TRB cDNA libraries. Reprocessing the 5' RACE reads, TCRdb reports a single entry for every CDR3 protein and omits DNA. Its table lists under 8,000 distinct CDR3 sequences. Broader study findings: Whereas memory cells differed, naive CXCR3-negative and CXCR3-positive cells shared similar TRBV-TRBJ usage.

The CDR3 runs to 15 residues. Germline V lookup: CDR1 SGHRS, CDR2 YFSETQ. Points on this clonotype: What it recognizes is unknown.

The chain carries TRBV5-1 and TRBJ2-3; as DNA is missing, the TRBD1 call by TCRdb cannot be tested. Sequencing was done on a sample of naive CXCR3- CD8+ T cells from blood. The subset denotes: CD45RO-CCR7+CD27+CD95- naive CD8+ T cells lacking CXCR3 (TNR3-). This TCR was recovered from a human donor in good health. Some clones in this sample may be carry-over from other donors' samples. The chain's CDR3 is CASSLAAGTTDTQYF.